One and the same sample provided the 22 T cell receptor beta chains below, sequenced in a study of regulatory T cells in long-lasting Graves disease. According to the study, TCR beta libraries were built with iRepertoire HTBI primers and CDR3-region Arm-PCR. TCRdb used MiXCR to reprocess the multiplex PCR reads, holding one entry per CDR3 protein. The repertoire holds 390,000 or so distinct CDR3 sequences, with approximately 23% as singletons. The time point: persistent/refractory GD, antithyroid drugs over 5 years with positive TRAb. PBMCs were the source of the RNA used for TCR sequencing. The specimen was peripheral blood mononuclear cells (PBMCs), collected when the disease was refractory, from a patient treated with antithyroid drugs. The source is a woman between 35 and 50 years old with Graves disease.

The J gene is TRBJ2-5, the V gene TRBV18; TRBD1 aligns across 7 bases. The CDR3 extends over 15 amino acids. J gave up 2 bases and V 3 bases, and 6 bases lay outside the gene matches. CDR1 KGHSH and CDR2 LQKENI come from the germline V gene. CDR3 loop: CASSPRTGSQETQYF. The CDR3 nucleotides read TGTGCCAGCTCACCGAGGACAGGATCTCAAGAGACCCAGTACTTC.

This clonotype was detected ten times or more. This chain links TRBV12-3 or TRBV12-4 with TRBJ2-7, with TRBD1 identical over 7 bases. CDR3 length equals 15 residues. V shed 4 bases and J 0 bases; nucleotides not matched to a gene: 6. In DNA form, the CDR3 reads TGTGCCAGCAGTTCCCCCGGGACAGCCTCCTACGAGCAGTACTTC. Its translation: CASSSPGTASYEQYF.

J is TRBJ2-7 and V is TRBV19; 14 nucleotides align to TRBD2. Trimming took 4 bases from V and 5 from J; bases not matched to a gene: 13. The germline gives CDR1 LNHDA, CDR2 SQIVND (reference sequence). The CDR3 loop spans 18 amino acids. The CDR3 DNA reads as TGTGCCAGTAGTAGCGTGGGACTAGCGGGAGTAGACCATCACGAGCAGTACTTC. As protein: CASSSVGLAGVDHHEQYF.

The table lists this clonotype with many counts. V usage is TRBV11-2 and J usage is TRBJ1-1; D uncertain. The CDR3 spans 15 residues. Germline V CDR1 and CDR2: SGHAT, FQNNGV. The V gene lost 1 base and the J gene lost 0 bases, with 9 bases spanning the gap. In DNA form, the CDR3 reads TGTGCCAGCAGCTTAGGTCAGAGGATGAACACTGAAGCTTTCTTT. Translated, it gives CASSLGQRMNTEAFF.

Ten or more counts support this clonotype. V gene TRBV5-5 combines with J gene TRBJ2-2; 7 positions match TRBD1. Germline CDR1 SGHKS, CDR2 YYEKEE (reference sequence). This CDR3 spans 16 amino acids. V lost 5 bases, J lost 7 bases, and 14 bases stayed unmatched. This chain's CDR3 is CASRYDRAAPFGELFF. The CDR3, as DNA: TGTGCCAGCAGATACGACAGGGCAGCTCCATTCGGGGAGCTGTTTTTT.

This clonotype was detected ten times or more. The chain joins TRBV27 to TRBJ2-5, with TRBD2 matching over 9 bases. V trimming: 0 bases; J trimming: 7 bases; junction bases outside the gene matches: 9. Germline values: CDR1 MNHEY, CDR2 SMNVEV (reference sequence). This CDR3 is 16 amino acids long. CDR3 bases: TGTGCCAGCAGTTTATCGGGCGCGGGAGGGCCGGGGACCCAGTACTTC. Residues: CASSLSGAGGPGTQYF.

The chain recombines TRBV3-1 with TRBJ2-7; perhaps TRBD2 as D (6 bases). CDR1 and CDR2 (germline): LGHDT, YNNKEL (reference sequence). The CDR3 loop spans 15 amino acids. V lost 2 bases to trimming and J lost 3 bases, with 14 bases between them. CDR3 in amino acids: CASSQRDLYYYEQYF. The CDR3 DNA is TGTGCCAGCAGCCAACGGGACTTATATTACTACGAGCAGTACTTC.

Ten or more counts support this clonotype. The V gene is TRBV20-1, the J gene TRBJ2-5; 7 positions agree with TRBD1. Unmatched junction bases numbered 2, after V lost 0 bases and J lost 10 bases. CDR1 DFQATT and CDR2 SNEGSKA come from the germline V gene (reference sequence). This CDR3 comprises 11 residues. The CDR3 is CSAREGGVQYF. The CDR3 coding sequence is TGCAGTGCTAGAGAAGGGGGCGTCCAGTACTTC.

This clonotype has at least ten counts. The rearrangement links TRBV28 to TRBJ1-5; tentatively, D is TRBD1 (6 bases). The ends were cut back, 8 bases at V and 7 bases at J, with 21 bases in the middle. This CDR3 is built from 15 residues. CDR1 and CDR2 (germline): MDHEN, SYDVKM. The CDR3 reads CASQHPDRPGQPQHF. CDR3 in DNA: TGTGCCAGCCAACACCCCGACAGGCCCGGGCAGCCCCAGCATTTT.

This chain uses TRBV4-1 with TRBJ2-7; 13 nucleotides line up with TRBD2. Germline loops: CDR1 MGHRA, CDR2 YSYEKL. CDR3 length: 15 residues. V shed 4 bases and J 5 bases; nucleotides not matched to a gene: 5. As DNA, the CDR3 is TGCGCCAGCAGCCCACGGACTAGCGGGAGCCACGAGCAGTACTTC. Translated, it gives CASSPRTSGSHEQYF.

This clonotype was recorded at least ten times. CDR3 in amino acids: CASSYGNRANYGYTF. The CDR3 DNA sequence: TGTGCCAGCAGTTACGGGAATAGGGCAAACTATGGCTACACCTTC. The chain links TRBV6-5 to TRBJ1-2; D ambiguous. V lost 2 bases and J 2 bases, leaving 12 bases between the germline ends. This CDR3 has 15 amino acids. The germline gives CDR1 MNHEY, CDR2 SVGAGI.

The V call is TRBV15, the J call TRBJ1-5; D uncertain. V gave up 1 base and J gave up 5 bases, with 6 bases separating them. The CDR3 totals 13 residues. Germline CDR1 LNHNV, CDR2 YYDKDF (reference sequence). The CDR3 nucleotides read TGTGCCACCAGCAGAGGCATTTATCAGCCCCAGCATTTT. Amino acids: CATSRGIYQPQHF.

This clonotype was seen at least ten times. The chain couples TRBV12-3 or TRBV12-4 to TRBJ2-5; TRBD2 is a possible D gene (6 bases). This CDR3 region has 14 residues. The germline V and J ends were trimmed by 5 bases and 1 base, with 11 bases remaining between them. The DNA for the CDR3 is TGTGCCAGCAGTCCGCAAGCGGGCCAAGAGACCCAGTACTTC. Translated: CASSPQAGQETQYF.

This clonotype was observed at least ten times. This chain connects TRBV20-1 to TRBJ1-1; TRBD1 is a possible D gene (5 bases). There are 16 residues in the CDR3. CDR1 is DFQATT and CDR2 is SNEGSKA in the germline V gene (reference sequence). V lost 2 bases to trimming and J lost 1 base, with 17 bases between them. CDR3 in amino acids: CSARLDWGSPNTEAFF. CDR3 in DNA: TGCAGTGCTAGACTGGATTGGGGCAGCCCGAACACTGAAGCTTTCTTT.

J is TRBJ1-1 and V is TRBV20-1; D ambiguous. Germline V gene lookup returns CDR1 DFQATT and CDR2 SNEGSKA (reference sequence). This CDR3 is 13 amino acids long. V was shortened by 6 bases and J by 3 bases, with 14 bases between the two germline ends. The CDR3 region has the DNA TGCAGTGCGAGGACTTCTAGGGACACTGAAGCTTTCTTT. Protein: CSARTSRDTEAFF.

This chain links TRBV19 with TRBJ1-2, with 9 bases fitting TRBD1. The germline gives CDR1 LNHDA, CDR2 SQIVND (reference sequence). This CDR3 is built from 15 residues. The V segment lost 5 bases and the J segment 3 bases; nucleotides outside the gene matches: 7. The CDR3 DNA reads TGTGCCAGTAGTCCCGACAGGGGGACGGACTATGGCTACACCTTC. Amino acid sequence: CASSPDRGTDYGYTF.

The gene calls are TRBV10-3 and TRBJ2-7; perhaps TRBD2 as D (6 bases). This CDR3 region has 13 residues. V lost 6 bases to trimming and J lost 5 bases, with 14 bases between them. Germline V gene lookup returns CDR1 ENHRY and CDR2 SYGVKD. Here the CDR3 reads CAIRPGLDHEQYF. CDR3 sequence (DNA): TGTGCCATCAGGCCGGGACTCGACCACGAGCAGTACTTC.

This clonotype was seen many times. The chain is built from TRBV7-9 and TRBJ2-7; D gene ambiguous. Per the germline V gene, CDR1 is SEHNR and CDR2 is FQNEAQ (reference sequence). With 6 bases removed from V and 3 bases from J, the gap between germline ends came to 6 bases. The CDR3 is made up of 11 amino acids. The CDR3 DNA follows: TGTGCCAGCAGTGTACGCTACGAGCAGTACTTC. It codes for CASSVRYEQYF. Full variable domain (rest looked up from reference TRBV7-9 and TRBJ2-7): DTGVSQNPRHKITKRGQNVTFRCDPISEHNRLYWYRQTLGQGPEFLTYFQNEAQLEKSRLLSDRFSAERPKGSFSTLEIQRTEQGDSAMYLCASSVRYEQYFGPGTRLTVT.

This clonotype was detected ten times or more. J is TRBJ2-7 and V is TRBV29-1; no reliable D call. Germline values: CDR1 SQVTM, CDR2 ANQGSEA. The CDR3 loop spans 11 amino acids. Trimming cost V 5 bases and J 4 bases, with 9 bases left between them. The CDR3 protein is CSVSLNYEQYF. The DNA for the CDR3 is TGCAGCGTTTCCTTAAATTACGAGCAGTACTTC.

The rearrangement links TRBV28 to TRBJ2-1, with 10 bases lining up with TRBD2. CDR1 MDHEN and CDR2 SYDVKM come from the germline V gene. Unmatched junction bases numbered 5, after V lost 7 bases and J lost 8 bases. The CDR3 spans 13 residues. The CDR3 sequence is CASKLAGMDEQFF. The CDR3 DNA reads as TGTGCCAGCAAACTAGCGGGAATGGATGAGCAGTTCTTC.

As to this clonotype: This may be a read error: a much more frequent sequence differs by one nucleotide. The chain employs TRBV28 and TRBJ2-7; D is perhaps TRBD2 (5 bases). The CDR3 has 14 amino acids. Germline values: CDR1 MDHEN, CDR2 SYDVKM. The CDR3 is CASRREFRSYEQCF. In DNA, the CDR3 is TGTGCCAGCAGAAGGGAGTTTCGGAGCTACGAGCAGTGCTTC.

This clonotype has ten or more counts. The rearrangement uses TRBV28 and TRBJ2-7; D might be TRBD1 or TRBD2, each matching 5 bases. CDR3 length equals 12 residues. CDR1 is MDHEN and CDR2 is SYDVKM in the germline V gene. V was clipped by 4 bases and J by 5 bases, with 9 bases between them. The CDR3 here is CASSSGDDEQYF. CDR3 bases: TGTGCCAGCAGTTCCGGGGACGACGAGCAGTACTTC.